This TCR beta chain comes out of a study of a mutant IDH1 vaccine in newly diagnosed glioma. For the study at large: Previous care, which was radiotherapy, temozolomide, or both, most often involved both. Study findings and constraints: Of the patients, approximately 93% had vaccine-induced immune responses.

Time point here: week 23, last vaccination. The content of each vaccine dose was 300 ug of mutant IDH1 20-mer peptide, and topical imiquimod accompanied it. Profiled with immunoSEQ multiplex PCR; TCRdb holds only in-frame clones, not every one. The sample carries 35,000 to 45,000 clones, around 81% recorded once. As for this clone: Its antigen remains unknown. A junction end diverges from the germline sequence, so it may reflect a read error.

Germline V lookup: CDR1 ENHRY, CDR2 SYGVKD. The CDR3 has 14 residues. This TCR came from a middle-aged woman with glioma. Some clones in this sample may be carry-over from other donors' samples. This specimen consisted of PBMCs, obtained from a glioma patient whose treatment included an IDH1 peptide vaccine. V gene TRBV10-3 combines with J gene TRBJ2-7, with 8 bases aligning to TRBD1. CDR3 coding DNA: TGTGCCATCGGTGACAGGGGCGACTCCTACGAGCAGTACTTC. It yields the protein CAIGDRGDSYEQYF.